This TCR beta chain is from a study of beta chain features in type 1 diabetes. Study-wide background: In age, gender and cell yields, patients were similar to healthy donors.

Study-level points and caveats: There were fewer insertions and more deletions at the VDJ junctions of type 1 diabetes patients. Researchers reported that naive, central memory and Treg TCRB repertoires appeared more similar in patients than in healthy donors. Among patients with Type 1 diabetes, TCRB CDR3s were moderately but significantly shorter in every one of the four CD4+ subsets.

Reverse transcribing all isolated RNA meant expressed TCRB transcripts were sequenced. Clones were sequenced by immunoSEQ multiplex PCR, and TCRdb holds only the in-frame ones, with some missing. The table records hundreds of thousands of clones, more than 12% of them present only once. V lost 2 bases and J 1 base, leaving 5 bases between the germline ends. Germline CDR1 MNHEY, CDR2 SVGAGI. This CDR3 is built from 13 residues. Sorting based on CD45RO/CCR7/CD25/CD127/CD95/CD27 separated CD4+ naive, central memory, regulatory and stem cell-like memory cells. This clone was found a few times. Its cognate antigen is unknown. The sample holds other DNA sequences that translate to the same CDR3.

The receptor was derived from a man younger than 35 with type 1 diabetes. The V and J genes are TRBV6-5 and TRBJ1-1; the D is unclear. Input material: naive CD4+ T cells from blood. In nucleotides, the CDR3 is TGTGCCAGCAGTTACGGGTCGAACACTGAAGCTTTCTTT. It translates to CASSYGSNTEAFF.